This T cell receptor (beta chain) was identified during a study of T cell repertoires in cytomegalovirus infection. Overall study: Public signatures in TCR beta pointed to CMV infection and matching HLA type.

General observations from the study: People with CMV and the relevant HLA were identified by cumulative public TCR beta family frequency. Across the ex vivo response, the dominant clonotypes were HLA-C-restricted CMV-specific TCR beta clonotypes.

In the case of this clonotype: What it binds is unknown.

One entry per CDR3 protein results from TCRdb running MiXCR on the reads. The repertoire holds under 800,000 distinct CDR3 sequences, with around 24% as singletons. The trim removed 0 bases at V and 7 bases at J, leaving 6 bases unmatched. Germline loops: CDR1 PRHDT, CDR2 FYEKMQ (reference sequence). This CDR3 is built from 15 residues. This chain links TRBV13 with TRBJ2-3, with 8 bases matching TRBD2. This clonotype was obtained from a human donor in good health (CMV status not recorded). Some clones in this sample may be carry-over from other donors' samples. Sequenced: CD8+ T cells from PBMCs. CDR3 in amino acids: CASSLGAGGKNTQYF. The CDR3, as DNA: TGTGCCAGCAGCTTAGGGGCGGGGGGCAAGAATACGCAGTATTTT.